This T cell receptor (beta chain) came from a study of T cell repertoires in cytomegalovirus infection. CDR1 and CDR2 from the germline V gene are SNHLY and FYNNEI. V dropped 7 bases and J dropped 5 bases, with 18 bases sitting between them. The CDR3 loop spans 14 amino acids. Note on this clonotype: The antigen remains undetermined.

One entry per CDR3 protein results from TCRdb running MiXCR on the reads. The repertoire holds 45,000 to 75,000 distinct CDR3 sequences, with about 30% as singletons. Study results and caveats: In two of eight donors, the top clonotype was HLA-C-restricted CMV-specific.

This clonotype originated in a human donor in good health (CMV status not recorded). Some clones in this sample may be carry-over from other donors' samples. Sample: PBMCs, sequenced either directly or after in vitro stimulation (not recorded which). This rearrangement joins TRBV2 to TRBJ2-7; D is perhaps TRBD1 or TRBD2 (5 bases each). The CDR3 region is CASMGRLADNEQYF. DNA of the CDR3: TGTGCCAGCATGGGGCGGCTAGCCGATAACGAGCAGTACTTC.